This is a list of T cell receptor beta chains from one sample in a study of cytomegalovirus exposure and HLA in healthy donors. Method: immunoSEQ multiplex PCR; TCRdb's copy keeps in-frame clones and lacks some. The sample has some 79,000 clones; around 94% are singletons. The sequencing input was PBMCs. These receptors were collected from a woman between 18 and 30 years old in good health and CMV-seropositive. Each CDR3 is given with its conserved first and last residue. D genes are given only for firm matches. Clone size is stated in some rows and not others, as once, few, many or a class when expanded.

d_gene	v_gene	abundance	j_gene	CDR3nt	CDR3aa
NA	TRBV18	NA	TRBJ2-2	TGTGCCAGCTCACCACGAACCGGGAGAGGGACCGGGGAGCTGTTTTTT	CASSPRTGRGTGELFF
TRBD2	TRBV15	NA	TRBJ2-3	TGTGCCACCAGCCCCCGACAGGGGATAGCTAGCGGGAGGGCGACAGATACGCAGTATTTT	CATSPRQGIASGRATDTQYF
TRBD2	TRBV19	NA	TRBJ2-7	TGTGCCAGTAGCGCTAGCGGGGCTTCCTACGAGCAGTACTTC	CASSASGASYEQYF
NA	TRBV23-1	few	TRBJ2-3	TGCGCCAGCAGTCAAGGCGTCCTGGCGGGGCTAGCATGCACAGATACGCAGTATTTT	CASSQGVLAGLACTDTQYF
NA	TRBV4-1	NA	TRBJ1-5	TGCGCCAGCAGCCAATCCACAGCGGCAGCAAGCAATCAGCCCCAGCATTTT	CASSQSTAAASNQPQHF
TRBD1	TRBV7-8	few	TRBJ1-2	TGTGCCAGCAGCAGTCGAGGACAGGGGATGGGCGGCTACACCTTC	CASSSRGQGMGGYTF
NA	TRBV5-1	NA	TRBJ2-2	TGCGCCAGCAGCCCGACTCTTACCTACACCGGGGAGCTGTTTTTT	CASSPTLTYTGELFF
TRBD2	TRBV6-1	few	TRBJ2-7	TGTGCCAGCAGGGCGAGCGGGAGGGGCTACGAGCAGTACTTC	CASRASGRGYEQYF
TRBD1	TRBV4-1	NA	TRBJ2-2	TGCGCCAGCAGCCCGACTACCGGGACAGGGGGCACCGGGGAGCTGTTTTTT	CASSPTTGTGGTGELFF
NA	TRBV18	NA	TRBJ2-1	TGTGCCAGCTCACCACCGACTCAAGTCTCCTACAATGAGCAGTTCTTC	CASSPPTQVSYNEQFF
TRBD1	TRBV19	NA	TRBJ2-7	TGTGCCAGTAATTCTTCGGGACAGGGGGTCCACGAGCAGTACTTC	CASNSSGQGVHEQYF
NA	TRBV4-1	NA	TRBJ1-4	TGCGCCAGCAGCCAAGATTCTGTTTCCGGTCTTAGTGAAAAACTGTTTTTT	CASSQDSVSGLSEKLFF